The rows below give T cell receptor beta chains drawn from one sample of a study of T cells after posttransplantation cyclophosphamide. Repertoires were generated with immunoSEQ multiplex PCR, while TCRdb's copy carries only in-frame clones and drops some. The repertoire has some 37,000 clones, over 75% of them found once; the top ten carry roughly 8.1%. The sample consisted of CD4+ T cells sorted from blood, taken roughly 250 weeks after a stem cell transplant with posttransplant cyclophosphamide. The receptors come from a female patient aged 35 to 55 who received an allogeneic stem cell transplant from a related donor, was CMV-positive, and had no GVHD. T cells may partly derive from the graft donor. CDR3s include the opening cysteine and the closing phenylalanine or tryptophan. The order of the fields is D gene, V gene, clone size, J gene, CDR3 DNA, CDR3 protein. D genes are given only for firm matches. Clone size is shown for a subset of rows, as once, few, many or a class of expanded clone.

>TRBD1|TRBV5-1|-|TRBJ1-1
TGCGCCAGCAGCTCATCCGGACAGGGGGCTTGGGGCACTGAAGCTTTCTTT
CASSSSGQGAWGTEAFF
>-|TRBV5-4|-|TRBJ2-5
TGTGCCAGCAGCCCGAAGCCGGCCGGCAGGACTCAAGAGACCCAGTACTTC
CASSPKPAGRTQETQYF
>TRBD1|TRBV27|-|TRBJ1-2
TGTGCCAGCAGTTCGGGACAGCGAAGTACTAACTATGGCTACACCTTC
CASSSGQRSTNYGYTF
>-|TRBV11-3|-|TRBJ2-3
TGTGCCAGCAGCTCTCTACTAGAGAACCCAGATACGCAGTATTTT
CASSSLLENPDTQYF
>TRBD1|TRBV6-6|-|TRBJ2-7
TGTGCCAGCAGTTACGGGCAGGGGGTAGGCTACGAGCAGTACTTC
CASSYGQGVGYEQYF
>-|TRBV4-3|-|TRBJ1-2
TGCGCCAGCAGCCAAGTCGAGGGAACCTATGGCTACACCTTC
CASSQVEGTYGYTF
>TRBD1|TRBV6-4|-|TRBJ1-3
TGTGCCAGCAGCAGGGGGACCACTGGAAACACCATATATTTT
CASSRGTTGNTIYF
>-|TRBV7-9|-|TRBJ2-3
TGTGCCAGCAGCGGAAGGGGAGATACGCAGTATTTT
CASSGRGDTQYF
>-|TRBV6-1|-|TRBJ2-7
TGTGCCAGCACCAATAGCGCTCCCTACGAGCAGTACTTC
CASTNSAPYEQYF
>-|TRBV10-1|-|TRBJ2-5
TGCGCCAGCAGTTCCTACAGGGGGAGGGAAGAGACCCAGTACTTC
CASSSYRGREETQYF
>-|TRBV5-1|few|TRBJ1-6
TGCGCCAGCAGCTTGGATTCCCCCGTCTCAGGCTCACCCCTCCACTTT
CASSLDSPVSGSPLHF
>TRBD1|TRBV27|many|TRBJ2-7
TGTGCCAGCAGTTCCGGGGACAGGTACGAGCAGTACTTC
CASSSGDRYEQYF
>TRBD2|TRBV7-3|-|TRBJ2-2
TGTGCCAGCAGCCTCTACGGACTAGCGGGGGCGAACACCGGGGAGCTGTTTTTT
CASSLYGLAGANTGELFF